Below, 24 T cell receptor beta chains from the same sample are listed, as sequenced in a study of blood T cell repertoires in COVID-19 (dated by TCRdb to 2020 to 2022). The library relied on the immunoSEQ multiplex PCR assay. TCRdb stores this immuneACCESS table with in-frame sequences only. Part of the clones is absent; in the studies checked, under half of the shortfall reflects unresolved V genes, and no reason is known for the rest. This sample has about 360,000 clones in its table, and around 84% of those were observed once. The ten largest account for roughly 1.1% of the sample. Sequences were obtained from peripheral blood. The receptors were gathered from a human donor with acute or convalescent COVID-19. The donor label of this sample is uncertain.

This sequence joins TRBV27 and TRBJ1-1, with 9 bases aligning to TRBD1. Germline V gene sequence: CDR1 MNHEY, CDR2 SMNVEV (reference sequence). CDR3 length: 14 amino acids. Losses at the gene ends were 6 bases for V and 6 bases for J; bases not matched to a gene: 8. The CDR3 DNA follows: TGTGCCAGCAGATTCGTACAGGGGGCACCTGAAGCTTTCTTT. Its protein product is CASRFVQGAPEAFF.

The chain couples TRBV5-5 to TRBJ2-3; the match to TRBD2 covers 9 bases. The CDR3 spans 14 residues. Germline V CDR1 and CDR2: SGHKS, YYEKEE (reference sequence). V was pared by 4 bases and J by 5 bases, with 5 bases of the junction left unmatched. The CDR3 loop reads CASSDMTSGDTQYF. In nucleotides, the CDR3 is TGTGCCAGCAGCGATATGACTAGCGGAGATACGCAGTATTTT.

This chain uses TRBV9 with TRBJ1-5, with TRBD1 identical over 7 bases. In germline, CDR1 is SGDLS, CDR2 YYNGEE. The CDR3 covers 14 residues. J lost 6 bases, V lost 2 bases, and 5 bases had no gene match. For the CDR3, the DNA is TGTGCCAGCAGCGTCACAGGGGAGGCTCAGCCCCAGCATTTT. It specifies CASSVTGEAQPQHF.

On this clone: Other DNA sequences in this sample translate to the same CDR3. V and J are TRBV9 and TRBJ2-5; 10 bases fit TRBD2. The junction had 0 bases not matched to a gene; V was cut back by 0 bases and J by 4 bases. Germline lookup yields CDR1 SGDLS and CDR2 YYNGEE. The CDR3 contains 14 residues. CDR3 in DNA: TGTGCCAGCAGCGTAGGACTAGCGGGAGAGACCCAGTACTTC. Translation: CASSVGLAGETQYF.

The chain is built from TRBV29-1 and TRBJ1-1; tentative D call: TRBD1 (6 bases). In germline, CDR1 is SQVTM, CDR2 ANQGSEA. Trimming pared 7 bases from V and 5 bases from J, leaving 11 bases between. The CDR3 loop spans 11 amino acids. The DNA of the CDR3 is TGCAGCGCACAGGGAGGGACTGAAGCTTTCTTT. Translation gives CSAQGGTEAFF.

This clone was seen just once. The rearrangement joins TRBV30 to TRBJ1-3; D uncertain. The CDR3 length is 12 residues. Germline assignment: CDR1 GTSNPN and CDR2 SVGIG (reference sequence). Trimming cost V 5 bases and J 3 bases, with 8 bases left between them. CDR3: CAWALIGNTIYF. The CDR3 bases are TGTGCCTGGGCCCTTATTGGAAACACCATATATTTT.

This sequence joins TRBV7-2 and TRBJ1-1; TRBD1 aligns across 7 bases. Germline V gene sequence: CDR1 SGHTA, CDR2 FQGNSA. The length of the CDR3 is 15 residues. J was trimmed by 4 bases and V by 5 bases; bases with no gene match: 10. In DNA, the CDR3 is TGTGCCAGCAGCGTTCGAGGGGGCAGGCTCACTGAAGCTTTCTTT. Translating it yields CASSVRGGRLTEAFF. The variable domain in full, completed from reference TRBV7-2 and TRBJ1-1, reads GAGVSQSPSNKVTEKGKDVELRCDPISGHTALYWYRQSLGQGLEFLIYFQGNSAPDKSGLPSDRFSAERTGGSVSTLTIQRTQQEDSAVYLCASSVRGGRLTEAFFGQGTRLTVV.

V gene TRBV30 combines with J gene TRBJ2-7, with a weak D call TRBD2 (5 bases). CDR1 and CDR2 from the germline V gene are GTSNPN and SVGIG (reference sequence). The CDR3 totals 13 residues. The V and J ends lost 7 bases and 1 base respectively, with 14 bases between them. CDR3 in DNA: TGTGCCTCCGGCGGGCAGGCTTCCTACGAGCAGTACTTC. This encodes CASGGQASYEQYF.

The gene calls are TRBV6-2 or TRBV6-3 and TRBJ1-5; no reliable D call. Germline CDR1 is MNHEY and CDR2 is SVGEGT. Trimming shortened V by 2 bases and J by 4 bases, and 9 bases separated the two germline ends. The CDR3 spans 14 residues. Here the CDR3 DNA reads TGTGCCAGCAGTTACGGAGCACCAAATCAGCCCCAGCATTTT. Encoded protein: CASSYGAPNQPQHF.

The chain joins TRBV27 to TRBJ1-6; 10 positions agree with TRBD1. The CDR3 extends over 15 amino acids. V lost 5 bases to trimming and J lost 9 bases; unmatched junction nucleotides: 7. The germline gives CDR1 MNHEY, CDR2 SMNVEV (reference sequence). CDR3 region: CASSPTRQGASPLHF. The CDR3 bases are TGTGCCAGCAGTCCCACTCGACAGGGGGCTTCACCCCTCCACTTT.

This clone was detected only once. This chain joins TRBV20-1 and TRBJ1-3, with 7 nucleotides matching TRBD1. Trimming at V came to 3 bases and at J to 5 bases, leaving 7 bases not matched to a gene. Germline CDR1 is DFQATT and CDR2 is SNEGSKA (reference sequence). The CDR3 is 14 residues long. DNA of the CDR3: TGCAGTGCTAGTGAGCACAGGGGTCGAAACACCATATATTTT. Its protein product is CSASEHRGRNTIYF.

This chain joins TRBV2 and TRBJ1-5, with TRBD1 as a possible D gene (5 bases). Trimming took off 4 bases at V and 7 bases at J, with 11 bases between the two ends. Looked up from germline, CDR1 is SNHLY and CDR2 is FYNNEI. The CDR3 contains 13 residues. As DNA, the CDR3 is TGTGCCAGCAGTGTCGGGGGAGCGCAGCCCCAGCATTTT. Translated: CASSVGGAQPQHF.

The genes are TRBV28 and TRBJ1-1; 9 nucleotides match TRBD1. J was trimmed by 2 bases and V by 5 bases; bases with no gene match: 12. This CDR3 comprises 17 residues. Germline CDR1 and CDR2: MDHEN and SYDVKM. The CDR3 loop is CASSGSGRDRVNTEAFF. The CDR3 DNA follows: TGTGCCAGCAGTGGCAGCGGCCGGGACAGGGTAAACACTGAAGCTTTCTTT.

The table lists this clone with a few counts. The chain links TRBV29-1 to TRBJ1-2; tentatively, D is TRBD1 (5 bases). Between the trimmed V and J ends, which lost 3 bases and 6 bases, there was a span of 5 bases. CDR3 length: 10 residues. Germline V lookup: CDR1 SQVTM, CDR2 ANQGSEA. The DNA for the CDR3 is TGCAGCGTTGACAGGGATGGCTACACCTTC. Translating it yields CSVDRDGYTF.

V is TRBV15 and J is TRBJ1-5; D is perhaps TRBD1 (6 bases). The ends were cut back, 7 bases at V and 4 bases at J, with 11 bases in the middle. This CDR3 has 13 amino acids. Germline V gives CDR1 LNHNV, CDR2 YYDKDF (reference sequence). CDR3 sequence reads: CATTGQMNQPQHF. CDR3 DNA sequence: TGTGCCACCACCGGACAGATGAATCAGCCCCAGCATTTT.

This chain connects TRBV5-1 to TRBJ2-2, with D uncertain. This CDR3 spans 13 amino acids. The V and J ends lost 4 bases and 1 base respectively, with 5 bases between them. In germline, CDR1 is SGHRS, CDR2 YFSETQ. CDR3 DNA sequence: TGCGCCAGCAGCGTTCAGAACACCGGGGAGCTGTTTTTT. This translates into CASSVQNTGELFF.

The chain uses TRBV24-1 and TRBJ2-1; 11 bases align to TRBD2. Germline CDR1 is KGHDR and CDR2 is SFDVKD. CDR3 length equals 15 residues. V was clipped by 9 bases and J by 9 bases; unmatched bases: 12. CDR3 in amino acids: CATGKTSGDLGEQFF. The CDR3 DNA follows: TGTGCCACCGGAAAGACTAGCGGGGATTTGGGTGAGCAGTTCTTC.

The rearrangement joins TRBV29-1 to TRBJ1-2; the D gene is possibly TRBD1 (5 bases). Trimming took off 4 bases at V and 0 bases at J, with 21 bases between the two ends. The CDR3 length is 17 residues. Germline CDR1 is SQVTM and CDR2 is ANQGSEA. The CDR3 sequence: CSVAELGRVTANYGYTF. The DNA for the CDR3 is TGCAGCGTTGCGGAGTTGGGCAGGGTTACGGCTAACTATGGCTACACCTTC.

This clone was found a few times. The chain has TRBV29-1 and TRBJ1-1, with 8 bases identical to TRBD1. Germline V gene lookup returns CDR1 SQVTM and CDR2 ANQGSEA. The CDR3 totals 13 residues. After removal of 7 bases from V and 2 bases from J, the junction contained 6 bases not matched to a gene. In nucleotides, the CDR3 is TGCAGCGCCGGACAGGGACGCAACACTGAAGCTTTCTTT. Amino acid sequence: CSAGQGRNTEAFF. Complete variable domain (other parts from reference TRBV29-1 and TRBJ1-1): SAVISQKPSRDICQRGTSLTIQCQVDSQVTMMFWYRQQPGQSLTLIATANQGSEATYESGFVIDKFPISRPNLTFSTLTVSNMSPEDSSIYLCSAGQGRNTEAFFGQGTRLTVV.

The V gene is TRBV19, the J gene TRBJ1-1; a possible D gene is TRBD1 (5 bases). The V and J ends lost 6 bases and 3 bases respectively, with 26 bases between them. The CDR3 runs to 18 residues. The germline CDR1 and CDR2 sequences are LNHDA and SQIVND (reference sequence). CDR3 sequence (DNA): TGTGCCAGTAGAAAGGGGAGGGTGTCGAGGGACGGGTACACTGAAGCTTTCTTT. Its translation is CASRKGRVSRDGYTEAFF. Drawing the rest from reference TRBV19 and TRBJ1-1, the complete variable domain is DGGITQSPKYLFRKEGQNVTLSCEQNLNHDAMYWYRQDPGQGLRLIYYSQIVNDFQKGDIAEGYSVSREKKESFPLTVTSAQKNPTAFYLCASRKGRVSRDGYTEAFFGQGTRLTVV.

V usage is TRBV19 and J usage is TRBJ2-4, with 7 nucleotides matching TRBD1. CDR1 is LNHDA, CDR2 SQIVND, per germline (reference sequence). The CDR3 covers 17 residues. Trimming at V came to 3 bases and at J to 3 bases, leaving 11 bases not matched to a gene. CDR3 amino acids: CASSINGGAGGKNIQYF. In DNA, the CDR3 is TGTGCCAGTAGTATCAATGGGGGCGCAGGGGGCAAAAACATTCAGTACTTC.

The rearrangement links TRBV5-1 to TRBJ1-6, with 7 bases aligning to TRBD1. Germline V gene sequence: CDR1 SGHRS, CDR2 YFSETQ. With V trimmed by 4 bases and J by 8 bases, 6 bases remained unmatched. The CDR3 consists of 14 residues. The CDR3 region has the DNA TGCGCCAGCAGCATAGGACAGGCTTATTCACCCCTCCACTTT. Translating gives CASSIGQAYSPLHF.

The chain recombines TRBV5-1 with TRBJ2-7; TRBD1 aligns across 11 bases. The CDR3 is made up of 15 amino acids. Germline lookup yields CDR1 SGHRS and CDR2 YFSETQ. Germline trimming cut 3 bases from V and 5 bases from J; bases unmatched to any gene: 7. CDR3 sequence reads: CASSSTDRGQHEQYF. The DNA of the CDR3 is TGCGCCAGCAGCTCTACGGACAGGGGGCAACACGAGCAGTACTTC. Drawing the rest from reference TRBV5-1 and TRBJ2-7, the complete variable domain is KAGVTQTPRYLIKTRGQQVTLSCSPISGHRSVSWYQQTPGQGLQFLFEYFSETQRNKGNFPGRFSGRQFSNSRSEMNVSTLELGDSALYLCASSSTDRGQHEQYFGPGTRLTVT.

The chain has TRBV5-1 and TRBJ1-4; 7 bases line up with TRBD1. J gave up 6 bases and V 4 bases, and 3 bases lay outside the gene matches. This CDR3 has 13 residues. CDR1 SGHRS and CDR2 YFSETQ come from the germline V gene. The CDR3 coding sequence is TGCGCCAGCAGCGATGGGACAGATGAAAAACTGTTTTTT. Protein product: CASSDGTDEKLFF.